The rows below give T cell receptor beta chains drawn from one sample of a study of cytomegalovirus exposure and HLA in healthy donors. Assay: immunoSEQ multiplex PCR; the TCRdb copy retains only in-frame clones and omits some. The sample lists approximately 260,000 clones, 84% seen once, with roughly 2% in the top ten. The source material was PBMCs. Receptors were obtained from a woman aged 40 to 50 in good health and CMV-seropositive. Both conserved end residues are part of each CDR3. D genes are given only for firm matches. Size values are once, few and many counts, or a class for expanded clones, and some rows have none.

DNA: TGTGCCAGCAGCTCCCAGGGACAATACACTGAAGCTTTCTTT; CDR3: CASSSQGQYTEAFF; size: NA; J: TRBJ1-1; V: TRBV7-6; D: NA
DNA: TGTGCCAGCTCACCGACTAGCGGGCACACCGGGGAGCTGTTTTTT; CDR3: CASSPTSGHTGELFF; size: few; J: TRBJ2-2; V: TRBV18; D: TRBD2
DNA: TGTGCCAGCAGCAGGGACACTGCCCGAACTGAAGCTTTCTTT; CDR3: CASSRDTARTEAFF; size: NA; J: TRBJ1-1; V: TRBV6-5; D: NA
DNA: TGTGCCAGCAGTTACCCAGGGGTAGCTTCACCCCTCCACTTT; CDR3: CASSYPGVASPLHF; size: NA; J: TRBJ1-6; V: TRBV6-5; D: NA
DNA: TGTGCCAGCAGCTTGCGCTTCGGAGACAGTTACGAGCAGTACTTC; CDR3: CASSLRFGDSYEQYF; size: NA; J: TRBJ2-7; V: TRBV5-6; D: NA
DNA: TGTGCCAGCGCCCGGGACTTTTTTTACAATGAGCAGTTCTTC; CDR3: CASARDFFYNEQFF; size: once; J: TRBJ2-1; V: TRBV7-2; D: NA
DNA: TGTGCCAGTAAAATTATTTGGACTAGCGGGAATGTCGGGGAGCTGTTTTTT; CDR3: CASKIIWTSGNVGELFF; size: NA; J: TRBJ2-2; V: TRBV19; D: TRBD2
DNA: TGCGCCAGCAGCAGCGGAGACAGGGATTACAATGAGCAGTTCTTC; CDR3: CASSSGDRDYNEQFF; size: NA; J: TRBJ2-1; V: TRBV5-1; D: TRBD1
DNA: TGTGCCAGCAGTTTTCAAGCGGAGCCAACGGGCCTGAGCACAGATACGCAGTATTTT; CDR3: CASSFQAEPTGLSTDTQYF; size: NA; J: TRBJ2-3; V: TRBV28; D: NA
DNA: TGTGCCAGCAGCCCCACTTCAGGAGGTAACACTGAAGCTTTCTTT; CDR3: CASSPTSGGNTEAFF; size: NA; J: TRBJ1-1; V: TRBV14; D: NA
DNA: TGTGCCAGCAGACCAGGGACTGGGGCCAACGTCCTGACTTTC; CDR3: CASRPGTGANVLTF; size: NA; J: TRBJ2-6; V: TRBV2; D: NA
DNA: TGTGCCAGTAAAATCGGAGCCATGAACACTGAAGCTTTCTTT; CDR3: CASKIGAMNTEAFF; size: NA; J: TRBJ1-1; V: TRBV19; D: NA
DNA: TGTGCCAGCAGCTTAACGGACAGGCCTTTAGGCTACACCTTC; CDR3: CASSLTDRPLGYTF; size: NA; J: TRBJ1-2; V: TRBV7-2; D: TRBD1
DNA: TGTGCCAGCAAAAAGGGCAGGGACAGCGAGCAGTACTTC; CDR3: CASKKGRDSEQYF; size: few; J: TRBJ2-7; V: TRBV7-8; D: TRBD1
DNA: TGTGCCTGGACCCCGGGGGTTGCCTCTAATGAAAAACTGTTTTTT; CDR3: CAWTPGVASNEKLFF; size: NA; J: TRBJ1-4; V: TRBV30; D: NA
DNA: TGTGCCAGCAGCCCAGGGGGAACTAACTATGGCTACACCTTC; CDR3: CASSPGGTNYGYTF; size: NA; J: TRBJ1-2; V: TRBV28; D: TRBD1
DNA: TGTGCCAGCAGTTACACCCACGCGGCCTATGGCTACACCTTC; CDR3: CASSYTHAAYGYTF; size: NA; J: TRBJ1-2; V: TRBV6-5; D: NA
DNA: TGTGCCAGCAGCTCGACTAGCGGCGCGAACACCGGGGAGCTGTTTTTT; CDR3: CASSSTSGANTGELFF; size: NA; J: TRBJ2-2; V: TRBV7-3; D: TRBD2
DNA: TGTGCCAGCAGTTCGCTAGCTGGGGGCACAGATACGCAGTATTTT; CDR3: CASSSLAGGTDTQYF; size: NA; J: TRBJ2-3; V: TRBV28; D: NA
DNA: TGTGCCAGCAGTGAGAGTAGGGGTGCGGGAGTCAGGACCTACGAGCAGTACTTC; CDR3: CASSESRGAGVRTYEQYF; size: NA; J: TRBJ2-7; V: TRBV2; D: TRBD2
DNA: TGTGCCAGCACTAATCGTCGGACAGGGGGCACCGGGGAGCTGTTTTTT; CDR3: CASTNRRTGGTGELFF; size: NA; J: TRBJ2-2; V: TRBV16; D: TRBD1
DNA: TGTGCCAGCAGTTACTCGTTCAGTTACAATGAGCAGTTCTTC; CDR3: CASSYSFSYNEQFF; size: NA; J: TRBJ2-1; V: TRBV6-5; D: NA
DNA: TGTGCCTGGAGTGTACGGTTGCGGGGAGACAATGAGCAGTTCTTC; CDR3: CAWSVRLRGDNEQFF; size: NA; J: TRBJ2-1; V: TRBV30; D: NA
DNA: TGTGCCAGCAGCCTGGAGGGTAACACCGGGGAGCTGTTTTTT; CDR3: CASSLEGNTGELFF; size: NA; J: TRBJ2-2; V: TRBV7-3; D: NA
DNA: TGTGCCAGCAGTGAAGCGCATTTTAGCAAATCCCCTACCTACGAGCAGTACTTC; CDR3: CASSEAHFSKSPTYEQYF; size: few; J: TRBJ2-7; V: TRBV2; D: NA
DNA: TGTGCCAGCAGCGTACAGGGACCATTCTCCTACGAGCAGTACTTC; CDR3: CASSVQGPFSYEQYF; size: NA; J: TRBJ2-7; V: TRBV5-4; D: NA
DNA: TGCGCCAGCAGCCAAATAGCAGGGCTCACAGATACGCAGTATTTT; CDR3: CASSQIAGLTDTQYF; size: NA; J: TRBJ2-3; V: TRBV4-1; D: NA
DNA: TGTGCCAGTAGCCCCCCCTCGTCCGGTAGAGTAGCGGGATGGGGGGAGCAGTACTTC; CDR3: CASSPPSSGRVAGWGEQYF; size: NA; J: TRBJ2-7; V: TRBV19; D: TRBD2
DNA: TGTGCCAGTAGTATCGGGACAGGGGGTTCCTACGAGCAGTACTTC; CDR3: CASSIGTGGSYEQYF; size: NA; J: TRBJ2-7; V: TRBV19; D: TRBD1
DNA: TGCGCCAGCAGCCGAGGACAGGGGGCGGACGAGCAGTACTTC; CDR3: CASSRGQGADEQYF; size: NA; J: TRBJ2-7; V: TRBV5-1; D: TRBD1
DNA: TGCGCCAGCAGCTCCGACAGGGTGGGAAACACCATATATTTT; CDR3: CASSSDRVGNTIYF; size: NA; J: TRBJ1-3; V: TRBV5-1; D: TRBD1
DNA: TGTGCCAGCAGCTTAGGGGTGGCGGCACCCCCAGCTTTCTTT; CDR3: CASSLGVAAPPAFF; size: few; J: TRBJ1-1; V: TRBV7-2; D: NA
DNA: TGTGCCAGCAGCAAACCCACATTACAGAGTCTTAACACTGAAGCTTTCTTT; CDR3: CASSKPTLQSLNTEAFF; size: NA; J: TRBJ1-1; V: TRBV21-1; D: NA
DNA: TGTGCCAGCAGCTTAGGGGCCCATAAGACCGGGGAGCTGTTTTTT; CDR3: CASSLGAHKTGELFF; size: NA; J: TRBJ2-2; V: TRBV11-1; D: NA
DNA: TGCGCCAGCAGCCCAAACCAATCCGGGACACCCGCCGGGGAGACCCAGTACTTC; CDR3: CASSPNQSGTPAGETQYF; size: NA; J: TRBJ2-5; V: TRBV5-1; D: NA
DNA: TGTGCCAGCAGTTACTCCCGACTAGGAGGAGAGACCCAGTACTTC; CDR3: CASSYSRLGGETQYF; size: once; J: TRBJ2-5; V: TRBV6-5; D: NA
DNA: TGTGCCAGCAGCCATACCATTCCGGGACTAGCGGGAGGCCAAGCGTACGAGCAGTACTTC; CDR3: CASSHTIPGLAGGQAYEQYF; size: NA; J: TRBJ2-7; V: TRBV14; D: TRBD2
DNA: TGTGCCAGCAGCTTCAGCTCCTACGAGCAGTACTTC; CDR3: CASSFSSYEQYF; size: few; J: TRBJ2-7; V: TRBV7-9; D: NA
DNA: TGTGCCAGCAGCTTCTCCGTCACAGGGGGCGGGGAGACCCAGTACTTC; CDR3: CASSFSVTGGGETQYF; size: NA; J: TRBJ2-5; V: TRBV11-2; D: TRBD1
DNA: TGTGCCAGCAGCTCCCCCCGGACAGAGACCTACGAGCAGTACTTC; CDR3: CASSSPRTETYEQYF; size: NA; J: TRBJ2-7; V: TRBV5-8; D: NA
DNA: TGTGCCAGCAGCTTAATTTCCCCCGACAGCCCCTACAATGAGCAGTTCTTC; CDR3: CASSLISPDSPYNEQFF; size: NA; J: TRBJ2-1; V: TRBV11-2; D: NA
DNA: TGTGCCAGCAGTCCTCTTGGGACTAGTTACGGGCAGTACTTC; CDR3: CASSPLGTSYGQYF; size: NA; J: TRBJ2-7; V: TRBV27; D: TRBD2
DNA: TGTGCCAGCAGCGAGACAGGGGTCAATCAGCCCCAGCATTTT; CDR3: CASSETGVNQPQHF; size: NA; J: TRBJ1-5; V: TRBV9; D: TRBD1
DNA: TGTGCCAGCAGCTTAGAAGGGAAGGGAGCTAACTATGGCTACACCTTC; CDR3: CASSLEGKGANYGYTF; size: NA; J: TRBJ1-2; V: TRBV7-6; D: NA
DNA: TGTGCCAGCAGATGGAGCAGGGGTGAAGCTTTCTTT; CDR3: CASRWSRGEAFF; size: NA; J: TRBJ1-1; V: TRBV28; D: NA
DNA: TGTGCCAGTAGTATTGTTACCTTAGACAATGAGCAGTTCTTC; CDR3: CASSIVTLDNEQFF; size: NA; J: TRBJ2-1; V: TRBV19; D: NA